The sequence of this T cell receptor beta chain was determined in a study of patients and donors after allogeneic stem cell transplantation. This clonotype has only a few counts. TCRdb ran MiXCR on the RT-PCR reads and lists one entry per CDR3 protein. The data hold hundreds of thousands of distinct CDR3 sequences, with about 38% observed a single time. The CDR3 sequence is 17 residues long. Deletions cut 0 bases from V and 2 bases from J, with 17 bases between. Germline CDR1 reads DFQATT; CDR2 reads SNEGSKA (reference sequence). The clonotype comes from a human donor who was either an allogeneic HSCT recipient or a stem cell or donor lymphocyte infusion donor (not recorded which). It is not recorded whose cells these are; they may come from a transplant donor. V is TRBV20-1 and J is TRBJ1-3; tentatively, D is TRBD1 (6 bases). The sample taken for sequencing was blood, either unsorted or a sorted T cell fraction (not recorded which). CDR3 residues: CSARDEEWGRPGNTIYF. The DNA of the CDR3 is TGCAGTGCTAGAGATGAAGAGTGGGGGCGTCCTGGAAACACCATATATTTT.